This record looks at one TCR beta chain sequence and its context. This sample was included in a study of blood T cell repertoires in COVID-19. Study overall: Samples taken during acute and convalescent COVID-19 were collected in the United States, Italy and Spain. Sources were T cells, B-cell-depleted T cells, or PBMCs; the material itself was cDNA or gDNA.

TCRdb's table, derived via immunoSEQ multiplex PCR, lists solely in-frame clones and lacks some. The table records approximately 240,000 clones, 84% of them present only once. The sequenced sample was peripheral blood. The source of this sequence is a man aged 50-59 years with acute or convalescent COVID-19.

CDR3 amino acids: CASSPYPDRGGYEQYF. The CDR3 DNA sequence: TGTGCCAGCAGTCCCTACCCCGACAGGGGGGGCTACGAGCAGTACTTC. The rearrangement joins TRBV27 to TRBJ2-7; 9 nucleotides match TRBD1. Unmatched junction bases numbered 11, after V lost 5 bases and J lost 3 bases. The CDR3 spans 16 residues. Germline CDR1 reads MNHEY; CDR2 reads SMNVEV (reference sequence).